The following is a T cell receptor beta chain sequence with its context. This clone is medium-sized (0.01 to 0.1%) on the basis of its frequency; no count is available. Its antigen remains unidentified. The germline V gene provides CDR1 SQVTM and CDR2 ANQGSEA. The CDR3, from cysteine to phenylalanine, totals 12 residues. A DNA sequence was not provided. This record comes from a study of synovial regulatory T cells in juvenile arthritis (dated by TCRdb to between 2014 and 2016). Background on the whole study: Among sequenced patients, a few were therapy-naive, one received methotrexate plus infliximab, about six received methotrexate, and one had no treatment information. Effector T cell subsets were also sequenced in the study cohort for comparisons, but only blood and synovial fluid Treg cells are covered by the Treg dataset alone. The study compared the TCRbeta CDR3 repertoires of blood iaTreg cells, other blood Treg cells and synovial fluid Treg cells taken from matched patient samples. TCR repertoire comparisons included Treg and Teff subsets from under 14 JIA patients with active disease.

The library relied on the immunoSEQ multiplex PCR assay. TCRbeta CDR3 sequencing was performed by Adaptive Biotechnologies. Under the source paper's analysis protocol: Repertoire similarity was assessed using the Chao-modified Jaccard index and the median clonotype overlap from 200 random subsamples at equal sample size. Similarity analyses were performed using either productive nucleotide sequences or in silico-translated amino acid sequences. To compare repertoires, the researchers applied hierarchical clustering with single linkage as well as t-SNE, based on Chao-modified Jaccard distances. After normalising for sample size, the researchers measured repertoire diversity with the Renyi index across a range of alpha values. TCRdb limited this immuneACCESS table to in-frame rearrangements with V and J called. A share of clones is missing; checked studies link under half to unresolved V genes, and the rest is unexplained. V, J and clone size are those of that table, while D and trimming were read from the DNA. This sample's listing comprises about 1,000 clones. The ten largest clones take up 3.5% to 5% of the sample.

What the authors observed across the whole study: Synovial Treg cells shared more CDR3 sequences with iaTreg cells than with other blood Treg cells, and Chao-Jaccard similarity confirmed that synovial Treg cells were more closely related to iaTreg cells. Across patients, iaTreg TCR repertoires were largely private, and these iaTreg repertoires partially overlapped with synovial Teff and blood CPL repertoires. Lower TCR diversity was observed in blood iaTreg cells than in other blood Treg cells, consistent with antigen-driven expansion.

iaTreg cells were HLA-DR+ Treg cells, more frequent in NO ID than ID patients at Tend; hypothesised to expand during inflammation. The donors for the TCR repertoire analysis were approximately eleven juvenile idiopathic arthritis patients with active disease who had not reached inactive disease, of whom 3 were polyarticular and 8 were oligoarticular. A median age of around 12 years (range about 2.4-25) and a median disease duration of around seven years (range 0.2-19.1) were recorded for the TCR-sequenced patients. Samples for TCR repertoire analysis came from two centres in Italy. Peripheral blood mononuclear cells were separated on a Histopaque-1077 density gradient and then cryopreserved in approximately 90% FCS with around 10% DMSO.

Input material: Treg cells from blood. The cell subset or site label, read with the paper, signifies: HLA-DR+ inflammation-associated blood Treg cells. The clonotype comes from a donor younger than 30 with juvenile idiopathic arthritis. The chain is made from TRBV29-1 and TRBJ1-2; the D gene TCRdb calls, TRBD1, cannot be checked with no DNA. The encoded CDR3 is CSGRQGTYGYTF.